This TCR beta chain originates from a study of T cell responses to AZD1222 COVID-19 vaccine. Study context: Combined were second doses at about 4 or about 12 weeks.

Assay: immunoSEQ multiplex PCR; the TCRdb copy retains only in-frame clones and omits some. The table records around 100,000 clones, around 88% of them present only once. Study observations and caveats: The study found vaccine-associated CD4 TCRs spanning spike, dominant at 160-218 and 743-854. Females made up more of the donors, who were largely white British, and clonal diversity may have come out too low.

As regards this clone: The antigen is undetermined.

The sample in question was peripheral blood, obtained on day 0 of AZD1222 vaccination. The sequence came from an adult in good health.

The CDR3 coding sequence is TGTGCCAGCAGCGTAGTTGGTAGCGGGAGTGGCGAGCAGTACTTC. It yields the protein CASSVVGSGSGEQYF. The chain uses TRBV9 and TRBJ2-7; 9 bases fit TRBD2. The CDR3 spans 15 residues. CDR1 is SGDLS and CDR2 is YYNGEE in the germline V gene. The V gene end was trimmed by 0 bases and the J gene end by 6 bases; junction bases not matched to a gene: 7.